The TCR beta chain under discussion was sequenced for a study of blood T cell repertoires in COVID-19. Repertoires were generated with immunoSEQ multiplex PCR, while TCRdb's copy carries only in-frame clones and drops some. In the table there are 55,000 to 65,000 clones, 80% to 85% of which are singletons. The CDR3 length is 14 residues. CDR1 is SGHKS, CDR2 YYEKEE, per germline (reference sequence). With V trimmed by 5 bases and J by 1 base, 4 bases remained unmatched. The chain has TRBV5-5 and TRBJ1-1; 8 nucleotides match TRBD1. The TCR originated in a human donor in a cohort sampled during active COVID-19. Source material: peripheral blood. The CDR3 loop is CASSWTGTNTEAFF. In nucleotides, the CDR3 is TGTGCCAGCAGTTGGACAGGGACGAACACTGAAGCTTTCTTT.